The text below deals with one T cell receptor (beta chain). This record belongs to a study of technical replicates of blood from several donors. The repertoire was sequenced with immunoSEQ multiplex PCR; TCRdb's copy has only in-frame clones and lacks some. The sample lists approximately 76,000 clones, 90% to 95% seen once, with 0.25% in the top ten. CDR1 and CDR2 (germline): SGHDT, YYEEEE. V lost 1 base to trimming and J lost 0 bases, with 14 bases between them. The CDR3 extends over 17 amino acids. The chain is built from TRBV5-6 and TRBJ1-3; D is unclear. Sequenced material: T cells isolated from PBMCs. This clonotype was sampled from a human donor in good health. The CDR3 spells CASSLFFARASGNTIYF. In DNA form, the CDR3 reads TGTGCCAGCAGCTTGTTTTTTGCGAGGGCCTCTGGAAACACCATATATTTT.